What follows is one T cell receptor (beta chain) and its context. Its matching antigen is unknown. These data are taken from a study of T-cell memory formation after mild COVID-19. Turning to the study itself: Most TCR clusters belonged to a single donor. General study results and limits: Largely, contracting CD4+ clones fell within CM and EM, and contracting CD8+ clones within EMRA. Cross-reactive memory seemingly joined, as some responding clones were found in pre-infection memory.

One entry per CDR3 protein results from TCRdb running MiXCR on the 5' RACE reads. The table shows 250,000 to 300,000 distinct CDR3 sequences, with roughly 15% occurring only once. This CDR3 is built from 13 residues. Germline CDR1 reads MNHEY; CDR2 reads SMNVEV (reference sequence). With 7 bases removed from V and 1 base from J, the gap between germline ends came to 9 bases. The sequenced sample was PBMCs or a T cell subset sorted from them (not recorded which). The receptor's source is a man between 18 and 29 years old who had mild COVID-19 (a few samples of this study predate the infection). Cell type and time point are not known. The chain joins TRBV27 to TRBJ2-3; TRBD1 might be the D (6 bases). The CDR3 region is CASTRGGTDTQYF. The DNA of the CDR3 is TGTGCCAGCACCAGGGGAGGCACAGATACGCAGTATTTT.